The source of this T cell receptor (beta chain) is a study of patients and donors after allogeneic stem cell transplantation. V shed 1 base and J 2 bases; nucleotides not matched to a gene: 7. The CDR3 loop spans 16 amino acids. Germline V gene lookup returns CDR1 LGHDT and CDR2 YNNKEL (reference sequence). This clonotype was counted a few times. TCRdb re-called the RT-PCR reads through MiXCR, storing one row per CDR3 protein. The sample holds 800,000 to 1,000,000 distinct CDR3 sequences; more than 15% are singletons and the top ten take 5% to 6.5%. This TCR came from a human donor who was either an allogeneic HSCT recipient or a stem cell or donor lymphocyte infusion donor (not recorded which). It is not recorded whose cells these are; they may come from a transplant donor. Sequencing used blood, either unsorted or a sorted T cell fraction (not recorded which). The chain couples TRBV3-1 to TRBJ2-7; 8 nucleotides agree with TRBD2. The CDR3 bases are TGTGCCAGCAGCCAAGGCCCCACGGGGGGGACCTACGAGCAGTACTTC. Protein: CASSQGPTGGTYEQYF.